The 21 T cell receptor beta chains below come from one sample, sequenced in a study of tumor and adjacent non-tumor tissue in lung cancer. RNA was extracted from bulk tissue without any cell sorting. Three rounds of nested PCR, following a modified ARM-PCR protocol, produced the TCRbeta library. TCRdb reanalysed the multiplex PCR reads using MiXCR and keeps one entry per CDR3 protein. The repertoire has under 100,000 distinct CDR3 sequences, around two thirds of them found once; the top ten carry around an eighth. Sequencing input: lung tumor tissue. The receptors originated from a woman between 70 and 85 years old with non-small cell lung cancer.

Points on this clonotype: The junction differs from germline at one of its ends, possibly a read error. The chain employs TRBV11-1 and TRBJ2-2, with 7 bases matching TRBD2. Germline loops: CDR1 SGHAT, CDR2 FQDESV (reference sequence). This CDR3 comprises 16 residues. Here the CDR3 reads CASSPPRGSLTGELFF. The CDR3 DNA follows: TGTGCCAGCAGCCCCCCGCGGGGGTCCCTCACCGGCGAGCTGTTTTTT.

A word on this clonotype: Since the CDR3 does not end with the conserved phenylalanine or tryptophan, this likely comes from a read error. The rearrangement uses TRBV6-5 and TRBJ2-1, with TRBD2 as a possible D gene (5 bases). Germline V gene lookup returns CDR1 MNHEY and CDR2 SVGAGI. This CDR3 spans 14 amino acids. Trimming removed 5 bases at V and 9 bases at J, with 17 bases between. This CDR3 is CASSPEVGAGEQFI. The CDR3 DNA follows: TGTGCCAGCAGTCCCGAGGTGGGAGCCGGTGAGCAGTTCATC.

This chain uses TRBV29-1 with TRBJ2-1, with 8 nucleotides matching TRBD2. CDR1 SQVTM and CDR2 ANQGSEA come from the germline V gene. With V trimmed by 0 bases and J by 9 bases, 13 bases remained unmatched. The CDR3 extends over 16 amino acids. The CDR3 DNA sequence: TGCAGCGTTGAAGATCTGAAACGGGAGGGTGGGAGTGAGCAGTTCTTC. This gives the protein CSVEDLKREGGSEQFF.

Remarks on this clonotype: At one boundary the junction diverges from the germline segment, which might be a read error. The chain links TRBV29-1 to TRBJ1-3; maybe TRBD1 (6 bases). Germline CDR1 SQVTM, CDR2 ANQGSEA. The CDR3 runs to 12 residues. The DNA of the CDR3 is TGCAGTGTCAGGGGATCTGGAAACATCATATATTTT. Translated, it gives CSVRGSGNIIYF.

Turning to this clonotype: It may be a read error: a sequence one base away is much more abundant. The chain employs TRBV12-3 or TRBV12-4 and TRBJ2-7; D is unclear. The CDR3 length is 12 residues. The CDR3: CTSSLPGVEQYF. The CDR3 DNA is TGTACCAGCAGTTTGCCAGGCGTGGAGCAGTACTTC.

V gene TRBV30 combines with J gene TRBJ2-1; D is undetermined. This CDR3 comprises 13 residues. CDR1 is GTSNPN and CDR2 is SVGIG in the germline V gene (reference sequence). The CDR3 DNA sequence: TGTGTCTGTGGTAAGGAATCCTACAATGAGCAGTTCTTC. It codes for CVCGKESYNEQFF.

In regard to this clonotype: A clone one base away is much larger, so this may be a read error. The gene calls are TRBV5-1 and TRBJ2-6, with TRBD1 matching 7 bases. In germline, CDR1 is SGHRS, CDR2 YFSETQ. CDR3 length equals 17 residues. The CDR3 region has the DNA TGCGCCAGCAGAAGGGACAGCCTAGGCTCTGAGGCCAACGTCCTGACTTTC. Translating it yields CASRRDSLGSEANVLTF.

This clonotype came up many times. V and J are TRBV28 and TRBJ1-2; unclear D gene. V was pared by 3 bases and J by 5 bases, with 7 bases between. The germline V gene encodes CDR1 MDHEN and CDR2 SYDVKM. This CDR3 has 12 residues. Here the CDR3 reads CASSFGGYGYTF. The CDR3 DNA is TGTGCCAGCAGTTTCGGAGGGTATGGCTACACCTTC.

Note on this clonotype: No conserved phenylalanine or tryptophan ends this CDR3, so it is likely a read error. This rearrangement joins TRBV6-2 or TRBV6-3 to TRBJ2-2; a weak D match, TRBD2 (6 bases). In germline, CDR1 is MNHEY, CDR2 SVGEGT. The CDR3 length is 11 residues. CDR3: CAGGNTGGLFS. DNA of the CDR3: TGTGCCGGCGGGAACACCGGGGGGCTGTTTTCG.

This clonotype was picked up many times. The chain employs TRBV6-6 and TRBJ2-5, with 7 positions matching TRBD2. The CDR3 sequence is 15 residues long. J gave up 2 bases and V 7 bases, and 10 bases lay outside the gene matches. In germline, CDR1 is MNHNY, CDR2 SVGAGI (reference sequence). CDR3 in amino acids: CASTLSGKGQETQYF. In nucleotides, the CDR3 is TGTGCCAGCACTCTAAGCGGGAAGGGTCAAGAGACCCAGTACTTC.

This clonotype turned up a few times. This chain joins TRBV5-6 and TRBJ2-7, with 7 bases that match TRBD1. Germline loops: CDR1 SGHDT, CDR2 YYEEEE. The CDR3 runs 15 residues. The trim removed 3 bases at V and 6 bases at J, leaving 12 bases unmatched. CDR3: CASSWGQRSYGEQYF. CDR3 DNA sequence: TGTGCCAGCAGCTGGGGACAGAGGTCCTACGGCGAGCAGTACTTC.

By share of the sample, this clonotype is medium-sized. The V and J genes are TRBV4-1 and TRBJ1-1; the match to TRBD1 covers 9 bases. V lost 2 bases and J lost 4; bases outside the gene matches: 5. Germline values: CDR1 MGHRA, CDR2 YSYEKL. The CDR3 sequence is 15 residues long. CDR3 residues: CASSQRTGDGTEAFF. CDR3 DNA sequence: TGCGCCAGCAGCCAACGGACAGGGGATGGCACTGAAGCTTTCTTT.

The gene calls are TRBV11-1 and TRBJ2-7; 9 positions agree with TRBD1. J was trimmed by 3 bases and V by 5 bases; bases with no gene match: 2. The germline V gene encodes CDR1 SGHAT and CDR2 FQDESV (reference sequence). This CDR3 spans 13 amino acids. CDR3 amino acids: CASSMTGGYEQYF. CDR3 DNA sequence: TGTGCCAGCAGCATGACAGGGGGCTACGAGCAGTACTTC.

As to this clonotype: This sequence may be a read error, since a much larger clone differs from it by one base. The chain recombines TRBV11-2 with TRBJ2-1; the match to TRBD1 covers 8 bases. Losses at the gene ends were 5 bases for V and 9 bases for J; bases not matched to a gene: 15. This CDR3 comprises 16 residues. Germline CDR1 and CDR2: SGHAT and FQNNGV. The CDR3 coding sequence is TGTGCCAGCAGCCCCGACAGGGGCGCGGGTTCTTTTGAGCAGTTCTTC. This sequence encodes CASSPDRGAGSFEQFF. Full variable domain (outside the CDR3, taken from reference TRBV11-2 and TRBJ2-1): EAGVAQSPRYKIIEKRQSVAFWCNPISGHATLYWYQQILGQGPKLLIQFQNNGVVDDSQLPKDRFSAERLKGVDSTLKIQPAKLEDSAVYLCASSPDRGAGSFEQFFGPGTRLTVL.

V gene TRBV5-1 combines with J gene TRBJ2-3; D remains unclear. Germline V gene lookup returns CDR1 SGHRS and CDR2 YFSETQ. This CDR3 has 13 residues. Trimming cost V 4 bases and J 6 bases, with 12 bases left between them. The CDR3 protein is CASSTSITDTQYF. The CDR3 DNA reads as TGCGCCAGCAGCACCTCTATCACGGATACGCAGTATTTT.

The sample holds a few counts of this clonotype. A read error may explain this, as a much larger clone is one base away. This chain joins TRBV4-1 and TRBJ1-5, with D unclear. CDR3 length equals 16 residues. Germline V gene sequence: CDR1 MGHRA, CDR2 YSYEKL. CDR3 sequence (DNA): TGCGCCAGCAGCTCGTCTCAGACCTATAGCAATAAGCCCCAGCATTTT. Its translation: CASSSSQTYSNKPQHF.

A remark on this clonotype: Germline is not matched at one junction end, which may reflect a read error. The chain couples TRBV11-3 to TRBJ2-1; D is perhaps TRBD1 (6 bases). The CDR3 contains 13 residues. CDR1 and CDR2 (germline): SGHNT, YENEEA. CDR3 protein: CASSPRWDNERFF. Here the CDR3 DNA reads TGTGCCAGTAGCCCCCGGTGGGACAATGAGCGGTTCTTC.

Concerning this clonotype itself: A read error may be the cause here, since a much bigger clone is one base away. The CDR3 region is CTSSQLLAGASDEQFF. CDR3 coding DNA: TGTACCAGCAGCCAACTACTAGCGGGAGCGTCCGATGAGCAGTTCTTC. The genes are TRBV14 and TRBJ2-1; 11 bases match TRBD2. This CDR3 region has 16 residues. Germline assignment: CDR1 SGHDN and CDR2 FVKESK.

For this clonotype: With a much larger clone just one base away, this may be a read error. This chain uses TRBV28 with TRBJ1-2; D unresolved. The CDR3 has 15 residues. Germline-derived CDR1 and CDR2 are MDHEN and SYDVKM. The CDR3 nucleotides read TGTGTCAGCAGTTTATTCAGGAGTACTAACTATGGCTACACCTTC. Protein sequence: CVSSLFRSTNYGYTF.

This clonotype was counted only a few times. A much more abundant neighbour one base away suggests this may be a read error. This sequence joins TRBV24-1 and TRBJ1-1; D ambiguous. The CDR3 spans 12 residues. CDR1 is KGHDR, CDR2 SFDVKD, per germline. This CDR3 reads CTTSETDTEAFF. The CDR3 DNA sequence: TGTACCACCAGTGAAACAGACACTGAAGCTTTCTTT.

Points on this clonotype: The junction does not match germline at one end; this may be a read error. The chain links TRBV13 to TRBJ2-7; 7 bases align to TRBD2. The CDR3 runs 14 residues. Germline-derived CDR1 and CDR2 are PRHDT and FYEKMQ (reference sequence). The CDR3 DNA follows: TGTGCTAGCAGCACTCGGGGGGAAGGCTACGAGCAGTACTTC. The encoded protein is CASSTRGEGYEQYF.